The T cell receptor (beta chain) under discussion was sequenced for a study of regulatory T cells in long-lasting Graves disease. Libraries of TCR beta came from iRepertoire HTBI primers plus Arm-PCR of CDR3 regions. Using its own MiXCR run on the multiplex PCR reads, TCRdb lists one record per CDR3 protein. The profile covers roughly 300,000 distinct CDR3 sequences, with under 25% appearing a single time and approximately 53% taken by the ten largest. Time point noted: persistent/refractory GD, antithyroid drugs over 5 years with positive TRAb. There was RNA extracted from PBMCs, and the TCR library was made from it. Each patient gave approximately 8.8 milliliters of EDTA-anticoagulated peripheral blood. Remarks on this clonotype: At one of its ends the junction is not consistent with the germline gene, which may arise from a read error.

Sequenced here: peripheral blood mononuclear cells (PBMCs), sampled when the disease was refractory, from a patient treated with antithyroid drugs. The clonotype was recovered from a female donor with Graves disease.

CDR3 protein: CAGSLAELDLFETQYF. The CDR3, as DNA: TGTGCCGGCAGCTTAGCGGAACTAGACCTTTTCGAGACCCAGTACTTC. This chain links TRBV7-8 with TRBJ2-5; maybe TRBD2 (6 bases). Looked up from germline, CDR1 is SGHVS and CDR2 is FQNEAQ. The CDR3 runs 16 residues. The full variable domain, completed using reference TRBV7-8 and TRBJ2-5, is GAGVSQSPRYKVAKRGQDVALRCDPISGHVSLFWYQQALGQGPEFLTYFQNEAQLDKSGLPSDRFFAERPEGSVSTLKIQRTQQEDSAVYLCAGSLAELDLFETQYFGPGTRLLVL.